This entry concerns a single T cell receptor beta chain. It lacks a known antigen. No per-base quality is available; no much larger clone lies one base away. This record belongs to a study of T cell responses to AZD1222 COVID-19 vaccine (dated by TCRdb to the early 2020s). Some background on the complete study: TCR sequencing covered about 230 trial participants: 200 to 220 given two doses of AZD1222 and around 26 given two doses of MenACWY control vaccine. Trial participants were enrolled by age into 18-55, 56-69 and 70-plus year subgroups, with roughly 160, 29 and 62 TCR-sequenced participants respectively. What the study reported, not specific to this receptor: Reportedly, almost half of the unique spike-specific TCRs recognized epitopes lying outside the regions that are mutated in the B.1.351 and B.1.1.7 variants. In the small 56-69-year group, the increase in depth fell short of significance, most likely because of low power. Conclusions about previously exposed vaccinees were limited because only six AZD1222 recipients were SARS-CoV-2 seropositive at baseline. Participants were mostly white British and included more females than males, and it was suggested by the authors that clonal diversity may have been underestimated. No day 14 peak-response samples were available, so repertoires were characterized only after the peak T cell response. The vaccine-associated CD4 TCRs covered the entire spike protein, and the dominant responses fell in regions 160-218 and 743-854. After two AZD1222 doses, spike-specific TCR breadth and depth were significantly higher than at day 0 and than in MenACWY recipients.

The CDR3 regions of human TCRbeta chains were analyzed by immunosequencing. The study's processing was this. TCRs in the repertoires were compared against a reference library of SARS-CoV-2-specific TCRs that had been generated with the MIRA antigen-specificity platform. Breadth was defined as the fraction of unique TCRs that were SARS-CoV-2-associated, and depth was defined as the fraction of total T cells that were SARS-CoV-2-associated. Using the MIRA data, each spike-specific TCR was assigned both to the spike region to which the TCR was reactive and to a CD4 or CD8 class. Log10-transformed breadth and depth values were compared by one-way ANOVA with Sidak's multiple comparisons tests. The table was pulled from immuneACCESS by TCRdb, which kept in-frame rearrangements only. Such tables lose some clones; where checked, under half of the loss comes from unresolved V genes, and the rest has no known cause. V and J calls and clone size are given by that table; D and trimming were obtained from the DNA. In this sample the table shows some 130,000 clones, roughly nine tenths of which occur a single time. About 9.9% of the sample comes from the top ten.

Trimming costs V 5 bases and J 2 bases, and their ends lie 5 bases apart. As encoded in the germline V gene (reference sequence), CDR1 is MNHEY while CDR2 is SMNVEV. Taken from cysteine to phenylalanine, the CDR3 has 12 residues. Only the CDR3 part of the read is kept: 36 bases, read in frame from the first base. The time point label here, explained by the study, means: about 28 days (+/-7) after the second vaccine dose. Because spike-specific TCR depth and breadth did not differ between the two schedules, AZD1222 recipients who got a second dose at roughly 4 weeks were pooled with those who got a second dose at roughly 12 weeks. Vaccinee samples were obtained from the UK trials COV001 and COV002, which included a single-blind randomized controlled phase 2/3 trial of AZD1222 (ChAdOx1 nCoV-19) in healthy adults. Trial participant PBMC samples were collected at day 0 and day 28 after the second dose for TCRbeta chain sequencing.

This sequence uses TRBV27 and TRBJ2-3, with the D gene not clear enough to name. The clonotype comes from an adult who received the AZD1222 COVID-19 vaccine. Sequenced material: peripheral blood, taken 28 days after the second AZD1222 dose. The bases read TGTGCCAGCAGTACCCTCACAGATACGCAGTATTTT. Translated, it reads CASSTLTDTQYF.